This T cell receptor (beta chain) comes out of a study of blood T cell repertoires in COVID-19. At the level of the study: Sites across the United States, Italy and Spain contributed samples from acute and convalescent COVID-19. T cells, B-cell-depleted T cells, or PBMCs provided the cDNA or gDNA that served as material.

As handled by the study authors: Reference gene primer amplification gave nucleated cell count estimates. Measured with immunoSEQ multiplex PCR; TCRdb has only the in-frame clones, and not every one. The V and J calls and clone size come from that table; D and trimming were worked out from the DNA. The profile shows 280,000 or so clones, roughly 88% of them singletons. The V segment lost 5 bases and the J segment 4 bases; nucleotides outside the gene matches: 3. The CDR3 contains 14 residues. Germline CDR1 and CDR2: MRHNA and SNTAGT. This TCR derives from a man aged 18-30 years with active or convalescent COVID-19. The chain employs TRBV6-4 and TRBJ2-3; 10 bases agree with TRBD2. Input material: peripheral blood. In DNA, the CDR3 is TGTGCCAGCAGTAGCGGGGGGGCCTCAGATACGCAGTATTTT. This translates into CASSSGGASDTQYF.